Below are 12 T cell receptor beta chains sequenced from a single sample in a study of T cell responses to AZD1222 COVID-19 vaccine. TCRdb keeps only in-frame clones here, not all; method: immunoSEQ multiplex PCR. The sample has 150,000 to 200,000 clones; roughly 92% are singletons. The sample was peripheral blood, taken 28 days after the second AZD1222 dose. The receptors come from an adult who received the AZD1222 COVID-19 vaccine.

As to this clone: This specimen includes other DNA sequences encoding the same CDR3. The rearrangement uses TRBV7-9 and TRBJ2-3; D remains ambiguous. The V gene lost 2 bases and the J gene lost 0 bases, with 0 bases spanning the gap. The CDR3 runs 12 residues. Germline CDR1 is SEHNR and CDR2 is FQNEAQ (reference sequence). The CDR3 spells CASSLSTDTQYF. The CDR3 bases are TGTGCCAGCAGCTTAAGCACAGATACGCAGTATTTT.

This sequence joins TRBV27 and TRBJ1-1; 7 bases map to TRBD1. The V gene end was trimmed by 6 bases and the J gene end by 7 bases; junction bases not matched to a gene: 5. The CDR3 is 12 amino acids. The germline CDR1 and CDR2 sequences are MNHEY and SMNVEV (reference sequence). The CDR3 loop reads CASSQGQLEAFF. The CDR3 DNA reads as TGTGCCAGCAGCCAGGGACAGCTTGAAGCTTTCTTT.

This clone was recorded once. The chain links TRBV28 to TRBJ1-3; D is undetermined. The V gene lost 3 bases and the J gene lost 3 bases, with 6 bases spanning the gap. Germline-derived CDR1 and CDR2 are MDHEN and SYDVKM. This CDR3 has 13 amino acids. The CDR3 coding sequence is TGTGCCAGCAGTTTTAGCGTTGGAAACACCATATATTTT. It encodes CASSFSVGNTIYF.

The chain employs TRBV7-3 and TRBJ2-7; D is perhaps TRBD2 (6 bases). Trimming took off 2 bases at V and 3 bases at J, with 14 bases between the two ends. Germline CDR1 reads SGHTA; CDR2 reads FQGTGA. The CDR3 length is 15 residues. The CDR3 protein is CASSLAFSGSYEQYF. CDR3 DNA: TGTGCCAGCAGCTTAGCATTTTCCGGGAGCTACGAGCAGTACTTC.

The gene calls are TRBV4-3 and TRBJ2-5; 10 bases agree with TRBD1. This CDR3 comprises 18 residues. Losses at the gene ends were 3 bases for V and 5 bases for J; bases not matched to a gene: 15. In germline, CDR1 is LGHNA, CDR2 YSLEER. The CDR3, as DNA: TGCGCCAGCAGCCAGGGTACCTTCGGACAGGGGGATTGGGAGACCCAGTACTTC. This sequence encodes CASSQGTFGQGDWETQYF.

The CDR3 region has the DNA TGTGCCAGCAGCCAGGGACCAGTTAGGACCCAGTACTTC. Its translation is CASSQGPVRTQYF. This sequence joins TRBV14 and TRBJ2-5; the D call may be TRBD1 or TRBD2 (5 bases each). Germline assignment: CDR1 SGHDN and CDR2 FVKESK. V dropped 3 bases and J dropped 7 bases, with 12 bases sitting between them. The CDR3 totals 13 residues.

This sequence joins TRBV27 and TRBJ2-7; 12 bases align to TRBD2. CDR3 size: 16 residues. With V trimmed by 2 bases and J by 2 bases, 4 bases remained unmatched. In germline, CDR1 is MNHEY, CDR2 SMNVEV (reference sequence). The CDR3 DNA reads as TGTGCCAGCAGTTTAGGACTAGCGGGAACAGCCTACGAGCAGTACTTC. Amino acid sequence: CASSLGLAGTAYEQYF.

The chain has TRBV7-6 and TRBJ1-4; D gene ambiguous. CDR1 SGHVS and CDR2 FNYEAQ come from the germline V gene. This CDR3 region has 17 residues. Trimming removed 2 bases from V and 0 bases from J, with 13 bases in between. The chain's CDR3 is CASSLNEGSATNEKLFF. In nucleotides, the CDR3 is TGTGCCAGCAGCTTAAACGAGGGCTCTGCAACTAATGAAAAACTGTTTTTT.

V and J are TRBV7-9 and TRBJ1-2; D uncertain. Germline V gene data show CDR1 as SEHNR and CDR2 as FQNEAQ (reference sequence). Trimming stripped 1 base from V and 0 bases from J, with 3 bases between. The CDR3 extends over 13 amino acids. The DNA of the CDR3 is TGTGCCAGCAGCTTAGTCCCTAACTATGGCTACACCTTC. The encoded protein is CASSLVPNYGYTF.

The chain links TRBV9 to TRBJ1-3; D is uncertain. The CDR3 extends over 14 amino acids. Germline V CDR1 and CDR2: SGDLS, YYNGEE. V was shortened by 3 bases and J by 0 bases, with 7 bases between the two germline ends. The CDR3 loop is CASSGRYSGNTIYF. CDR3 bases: TGTGCCAGCAGCGGAAGGTACTCTGGAAACACCATATATTTT. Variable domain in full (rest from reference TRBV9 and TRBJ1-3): DSGVTQTPKHLITATGQRVTLRCSPRSGDLSVYWYQQSLDQGLQFLIQYYNGEERAKGNILERFSAQQFPDLHSELNLSSLELGDSALYFCASSGRYSGNTIYFGEGSWLTVV.

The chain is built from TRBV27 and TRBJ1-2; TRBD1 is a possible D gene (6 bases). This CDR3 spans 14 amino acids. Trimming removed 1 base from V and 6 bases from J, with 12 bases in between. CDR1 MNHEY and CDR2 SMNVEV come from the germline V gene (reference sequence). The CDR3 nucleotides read TGTGCCAGCAGTTTATTATCGGCAGGGGATGGCTACACCTTC. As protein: CASSLLSAGDGYTF.

The CDR3 nucleotides are TGCAGTGCTAGTTCTCAGGATTTGAACACTGAAGCTTTCTTT. Translating gives CSASSQDLNTEAFF. The V call is TRBV20-1, the J call TRBJ1-1, with D uncertain. The V and J ends lost 3 bases and 0 bases respectively, with 11 bases between them. CDR3 size: 14 residues. Germline values: CDR1 DFQATT, CDR2 SNEGSKA (reference sequence).